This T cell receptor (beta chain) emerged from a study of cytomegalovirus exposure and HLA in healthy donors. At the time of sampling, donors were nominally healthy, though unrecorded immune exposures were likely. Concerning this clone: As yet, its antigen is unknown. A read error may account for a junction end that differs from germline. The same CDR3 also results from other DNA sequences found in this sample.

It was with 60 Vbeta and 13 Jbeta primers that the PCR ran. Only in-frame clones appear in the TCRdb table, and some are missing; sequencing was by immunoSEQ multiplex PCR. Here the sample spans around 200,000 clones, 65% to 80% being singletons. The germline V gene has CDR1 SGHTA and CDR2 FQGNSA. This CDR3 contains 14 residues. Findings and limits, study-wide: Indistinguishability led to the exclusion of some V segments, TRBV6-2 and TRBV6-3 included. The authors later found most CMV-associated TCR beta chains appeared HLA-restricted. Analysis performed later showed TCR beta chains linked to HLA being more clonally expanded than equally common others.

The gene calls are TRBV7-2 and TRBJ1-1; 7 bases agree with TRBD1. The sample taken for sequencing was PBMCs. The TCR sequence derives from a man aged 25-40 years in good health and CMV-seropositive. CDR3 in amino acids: CASSLGQTNTEAFF. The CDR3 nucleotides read TGTGCCAGCAGCTTGGGACAGACTAACACTGAGGCTTTCTTT.